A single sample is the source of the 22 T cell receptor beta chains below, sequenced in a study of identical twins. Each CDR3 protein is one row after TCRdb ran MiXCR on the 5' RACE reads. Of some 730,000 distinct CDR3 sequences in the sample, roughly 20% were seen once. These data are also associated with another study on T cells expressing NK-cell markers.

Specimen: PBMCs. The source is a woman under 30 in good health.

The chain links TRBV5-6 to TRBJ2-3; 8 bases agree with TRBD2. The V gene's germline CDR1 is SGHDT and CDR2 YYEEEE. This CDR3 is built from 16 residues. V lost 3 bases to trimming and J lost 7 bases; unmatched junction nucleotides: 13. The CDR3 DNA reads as TGTGCCAGCAGCTCTCGGGTAGCGGGGAAGTTAAATACGCAGTATTTT. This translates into CASSSRVAGKLNTQYF.

The CDR3 spells CASSTWGEETQYF. In DNA, the CDR3 is TGTGCCAGCAGCACTTGGGGAGAAGAGACCCAGTACTTC. The chain couples TRBV9 to TRBJ2-5, with D perhaps matching TRBD2 (5 bases). The CDR3 extends over 13 amino acids. The V end lost 4 bases, the J end lost 3 bases, and 10 bases lay between the germline ends. Germline CDR1 is SGDLS and CDR2 is YYNGEE. The full variable domain, rest sourced from reference TRBV9 and TRBJ2-5, is DSGVTQTPKHLITATGQRVTLRCSPRSGDLSVYWYQQSLDQGLQFLIQYYNGEERAKGNILERFSAQQFPDLHSELNLSSLELGDSALYFCASSTWGEETQYFGPGTRLLVL.

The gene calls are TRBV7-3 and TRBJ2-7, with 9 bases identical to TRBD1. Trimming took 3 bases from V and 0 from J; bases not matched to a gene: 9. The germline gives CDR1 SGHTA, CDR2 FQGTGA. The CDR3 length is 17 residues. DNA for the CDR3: TGTGCCAGCAGCTTCGAACCACGGACAGGGGACTCCTACGAGCAGTACTTC. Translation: CASSFEPRTGDSYEQYF.

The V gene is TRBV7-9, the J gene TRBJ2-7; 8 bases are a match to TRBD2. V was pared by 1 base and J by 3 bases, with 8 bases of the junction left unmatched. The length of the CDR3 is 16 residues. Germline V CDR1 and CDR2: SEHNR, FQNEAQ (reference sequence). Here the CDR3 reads CASSLDWPGRVYEQYF. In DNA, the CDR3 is TGTGCCAGCAGCTTAGATTGGCCCGGGAGGGTCTACGAGCAGTACTTC.

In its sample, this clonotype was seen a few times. Here the CDR3 reads CASGPRRSSYNEQFF. The CDR3, as DNA: TGTGCTAGTGGCCCGAGAAGGAGCTCCTACAATGAGCAGTTCTTC. The rearrangement joins TRBV12-5 to TRBJ2-1; D gene ambiguous. CDR1 and CDR2 from the germline V gene are LGHNT and FRNRAP. CDR3 length: 15 residues. Trimming took off 6 bases at V and 0 bases at J, with 12 bases between the two ends. Based on the CDR3 plus reference TRBV12-5 and TRBJ2-1, the full variable domain is DARVTQTPRHKVTEMGQEVTMRCQPILGHNTVFWYRQTMMQGLELLAYFRNRAPLDDSGMPKDRFSAEMPDATLATLKIQPSEPRDSAVYFCASGPRRSSYNEQFFGPGTRLTVL.

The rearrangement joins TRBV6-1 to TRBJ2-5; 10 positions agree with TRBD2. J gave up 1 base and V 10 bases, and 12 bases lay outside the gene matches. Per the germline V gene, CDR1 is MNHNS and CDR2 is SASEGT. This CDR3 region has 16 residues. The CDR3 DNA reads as TGTGCCACGCTACCTCGGACTAGCGGCCCCCAAGAGACCCAGTACTTC. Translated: CATLPRTSGPQETQYF.

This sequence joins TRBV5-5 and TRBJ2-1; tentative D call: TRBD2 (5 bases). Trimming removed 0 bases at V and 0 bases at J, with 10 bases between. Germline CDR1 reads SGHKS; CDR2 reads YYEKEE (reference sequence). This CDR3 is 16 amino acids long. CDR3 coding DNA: TGTGCCAGCAGCTTGGAGTGGACTTACTCCTACAATGAGCAGTTCTTC. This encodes CASSLEWTYSYNEQFF.

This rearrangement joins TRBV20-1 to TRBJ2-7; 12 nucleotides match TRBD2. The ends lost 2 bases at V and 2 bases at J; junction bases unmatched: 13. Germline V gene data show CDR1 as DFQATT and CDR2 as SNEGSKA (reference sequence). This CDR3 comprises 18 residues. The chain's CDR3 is CSARNRLAGASRAYEQYF. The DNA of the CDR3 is TGCAGTGCTAGAAATCGACTAGCGGGAGCCTCTAGGGCCTACGAGCAGTACTTC.

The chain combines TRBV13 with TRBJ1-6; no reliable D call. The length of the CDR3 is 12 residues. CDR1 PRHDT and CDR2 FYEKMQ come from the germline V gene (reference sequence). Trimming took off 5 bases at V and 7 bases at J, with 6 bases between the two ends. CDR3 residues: CASSTENSPLHF. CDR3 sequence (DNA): TGTGCCAGCAGCACCGAGAATTCACCCCTCCACTTT.

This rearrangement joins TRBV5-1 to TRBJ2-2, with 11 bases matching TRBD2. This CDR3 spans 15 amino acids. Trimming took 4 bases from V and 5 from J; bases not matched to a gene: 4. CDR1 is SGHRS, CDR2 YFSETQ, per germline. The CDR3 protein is CASSQTSGETGELFF. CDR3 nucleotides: TGCGCCAGCAGCCAGACTAGCGGGGAAACCGGGGAGCTGTTTTTT.

CDR3 residues: CASSDYPLYEQYF. Written as DNA, the CDR3 is TGTGCCAGCAGCGACTATCCACTTTACGAGCAGTACTTC. The gene calls are TRBV7-9 and TRBJ2-7, with D perhaps TRBD2 (5 bases). This CDR3 has 13 amino acids. The V gene lost 5 bases and the J gene lost 4 bases, with 12 bases spanning the gap. Germline lookup yields CDR1 SEHNR and CDR2 FQNEAQ (reference sequence).

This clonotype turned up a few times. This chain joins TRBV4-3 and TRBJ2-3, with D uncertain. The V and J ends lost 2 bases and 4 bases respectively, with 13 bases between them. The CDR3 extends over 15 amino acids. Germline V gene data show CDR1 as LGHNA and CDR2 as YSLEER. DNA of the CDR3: TGCGCCAGCAGCCAACTCGGACGGTGGGCAGATACGCAGTATTTT. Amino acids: CASSQLGRWADTQYF.

The CDR3 nucleotides are TGCGCCAGCAGCCAAGAGGGTCCTCGGGTGGGAGGGCCCACCTACGAGCAGTACTTC. Its translation is CASSQEGPRVGGPTYEQYF. The rearrangement uses TRBV4-3 and TRBJ2-7; TRBD2 matches at 7 bases. The V and J ends lost 0 bases and 2 bases, in that order; junction bases with no gene match: 16. The CDR3 consists of 19 residues. Germline V gene lookup returns CDR1 LGHNA and CDR2 YSLEER.

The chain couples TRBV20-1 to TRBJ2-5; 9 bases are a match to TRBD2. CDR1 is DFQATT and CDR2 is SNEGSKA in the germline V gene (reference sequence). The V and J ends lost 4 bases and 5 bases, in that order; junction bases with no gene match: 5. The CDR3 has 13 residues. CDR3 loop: CSATRTSAETQYF. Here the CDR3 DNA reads TGCAGTGCTACCAGGACTAGCGCCGAGACCCAGTACTTC.

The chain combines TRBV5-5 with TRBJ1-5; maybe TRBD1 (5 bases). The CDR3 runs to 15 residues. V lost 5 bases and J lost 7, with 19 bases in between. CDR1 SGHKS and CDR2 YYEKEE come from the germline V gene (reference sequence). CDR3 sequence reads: CASSRGTALGQPQHF. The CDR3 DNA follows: TGTGCCAGCAGTCGTGGGACGGCTTTGGGGCAGCCCCAGCATTTT.

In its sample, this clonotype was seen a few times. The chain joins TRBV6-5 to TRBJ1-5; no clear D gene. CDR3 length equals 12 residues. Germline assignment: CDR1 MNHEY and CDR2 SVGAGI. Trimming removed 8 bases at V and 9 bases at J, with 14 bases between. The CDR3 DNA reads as TGTGCCAGCTCTGGACCAGGCCGGCCCCAGCATTTT. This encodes CASSGPGRPQHF.

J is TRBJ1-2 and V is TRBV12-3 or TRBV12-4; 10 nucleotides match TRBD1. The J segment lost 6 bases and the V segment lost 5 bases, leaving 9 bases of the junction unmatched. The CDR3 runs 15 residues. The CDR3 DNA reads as TGTGCCAGCAGTCCTACCCGGGACAGGGGCAATGGCTACACCTTC. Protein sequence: CASSPTRDRGNGYTF.

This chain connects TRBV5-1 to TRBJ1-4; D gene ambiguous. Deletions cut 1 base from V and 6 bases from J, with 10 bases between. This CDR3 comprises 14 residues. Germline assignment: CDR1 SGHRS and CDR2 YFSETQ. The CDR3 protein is CASSLFSPHEKLFF. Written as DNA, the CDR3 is TGCGCCAGCAGCTTGTTCTCTCCCCATGAAAAACTGTTTTTT.

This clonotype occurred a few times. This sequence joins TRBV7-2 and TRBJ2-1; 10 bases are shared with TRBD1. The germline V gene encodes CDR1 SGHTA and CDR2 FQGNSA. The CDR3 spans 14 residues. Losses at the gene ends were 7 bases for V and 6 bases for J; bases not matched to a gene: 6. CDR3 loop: CASILGTGVNEQFF. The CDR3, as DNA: TGTGCCAGCATACTTGGGACAGGGGTCAATGAGCAGTTCTTC.

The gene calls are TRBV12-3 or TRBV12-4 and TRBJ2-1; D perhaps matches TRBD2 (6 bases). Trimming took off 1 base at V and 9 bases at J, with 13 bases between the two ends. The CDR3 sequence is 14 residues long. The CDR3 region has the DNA TGTGCCAGCAGTTTAGTTGAGGGGCGGGGTGAGCAGTTCTTC. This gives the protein CASSLVEGRGEQFF.

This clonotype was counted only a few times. CDR3 nucleotide sequence: TGCAGTGTAGGGGTGAGGAATGAGCAGTTCTTC. Translation: CSVGVRNEQFF. The genes are TRBV20-1 and TRBJ2-1, with D maybe TRBD1 (5 bases). This CDR3 is 11 amino acids long. Germline CDR1 DFQATT, CDR2 SNEGSKA (reference sequence). Trimming removed 7 bases at V and 7 bases at J, with 11 bases between.

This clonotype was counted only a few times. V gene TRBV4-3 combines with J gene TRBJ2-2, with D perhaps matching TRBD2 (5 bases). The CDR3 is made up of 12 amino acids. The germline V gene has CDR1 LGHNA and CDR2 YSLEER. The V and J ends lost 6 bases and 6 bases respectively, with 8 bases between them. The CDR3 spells CASSARAGELFF. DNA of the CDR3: TGCGCCAGCAGTGCGAGGGCCGGGGAGCTGTTTTTT.